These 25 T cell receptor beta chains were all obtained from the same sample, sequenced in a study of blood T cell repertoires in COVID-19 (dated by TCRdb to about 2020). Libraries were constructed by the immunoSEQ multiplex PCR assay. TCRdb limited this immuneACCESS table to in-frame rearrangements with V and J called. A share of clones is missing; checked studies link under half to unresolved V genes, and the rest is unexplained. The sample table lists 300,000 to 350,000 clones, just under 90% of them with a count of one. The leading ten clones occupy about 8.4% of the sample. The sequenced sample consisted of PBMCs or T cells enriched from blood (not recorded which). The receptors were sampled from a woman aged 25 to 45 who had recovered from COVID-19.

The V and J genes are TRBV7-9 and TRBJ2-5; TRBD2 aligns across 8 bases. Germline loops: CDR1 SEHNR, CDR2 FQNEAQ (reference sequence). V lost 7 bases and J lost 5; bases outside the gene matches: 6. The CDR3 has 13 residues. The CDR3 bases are TGTGCCAGCATTTCGGGAGGGTTGGAGACCCAGTACTTC. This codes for CASISGGLETQYF.

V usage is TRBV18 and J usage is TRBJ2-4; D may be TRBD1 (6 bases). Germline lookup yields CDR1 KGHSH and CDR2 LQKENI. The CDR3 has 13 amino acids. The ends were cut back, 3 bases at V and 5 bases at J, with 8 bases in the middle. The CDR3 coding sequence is TGTGCCAGCTCACCGGGACAACAAAACATTCAGTACTTC. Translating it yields CASSPGQQNIQYF.

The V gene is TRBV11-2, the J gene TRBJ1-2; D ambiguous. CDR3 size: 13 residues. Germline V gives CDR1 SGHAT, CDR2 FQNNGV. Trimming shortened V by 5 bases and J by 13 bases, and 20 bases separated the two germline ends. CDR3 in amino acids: CASSPGLGTVSTF. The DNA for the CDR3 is TGTGCCAGCAGCCCAGGTTTGGGCACCGTGAGCACCTTC.

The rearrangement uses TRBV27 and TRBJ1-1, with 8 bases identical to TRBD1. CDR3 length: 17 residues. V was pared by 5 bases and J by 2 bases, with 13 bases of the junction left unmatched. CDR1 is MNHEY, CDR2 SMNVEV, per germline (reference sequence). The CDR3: CASSTPDRVTYNTEAFF. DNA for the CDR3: TGTGCCAGCAGTACGCCGGACAGGGTAACTTATAACACTGAAGCTTTCTTT.

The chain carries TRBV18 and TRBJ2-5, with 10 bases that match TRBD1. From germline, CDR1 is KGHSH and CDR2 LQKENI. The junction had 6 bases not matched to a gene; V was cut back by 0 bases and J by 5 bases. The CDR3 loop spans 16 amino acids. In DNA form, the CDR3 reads TGTGCCAGCTCACCACCGGGACAGGGGTCTGGGGAGACCCAGTACTTC. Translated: CASSPPGQGSGETQYF.

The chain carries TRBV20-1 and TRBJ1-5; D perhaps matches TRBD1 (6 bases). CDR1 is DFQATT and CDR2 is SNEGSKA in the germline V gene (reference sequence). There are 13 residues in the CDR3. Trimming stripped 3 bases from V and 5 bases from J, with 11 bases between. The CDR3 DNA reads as TGCAGTGCTAGTCGGGACACCGATCAGCCCCAGCATTTT. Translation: CSASRDTDQPQHF.

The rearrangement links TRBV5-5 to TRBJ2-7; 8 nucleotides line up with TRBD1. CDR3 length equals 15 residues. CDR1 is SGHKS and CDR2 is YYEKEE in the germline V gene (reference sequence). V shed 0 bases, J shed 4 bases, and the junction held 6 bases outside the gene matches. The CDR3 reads CASSLGTGNVYEQYF. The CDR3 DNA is TGTGCCAGCAGCTTGGGGACAGGGAATGTGTACGAGCAGTACTTC.

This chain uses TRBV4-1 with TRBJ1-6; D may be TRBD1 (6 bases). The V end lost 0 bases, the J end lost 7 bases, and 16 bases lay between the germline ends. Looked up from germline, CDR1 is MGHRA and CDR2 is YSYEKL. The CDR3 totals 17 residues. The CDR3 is CASSQEGAFSQNSPLHF. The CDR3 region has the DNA TGCGCCAGCAGCCAAGAGGGGGCATTTTCGCAGAATTCACCCCTCCACTTT.

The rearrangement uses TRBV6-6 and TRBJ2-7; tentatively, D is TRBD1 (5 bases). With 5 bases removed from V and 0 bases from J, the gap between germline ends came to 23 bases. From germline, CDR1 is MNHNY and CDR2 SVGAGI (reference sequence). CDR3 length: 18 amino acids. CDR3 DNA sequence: TGTGCCAGCAGTCCCAGGGCCCCGACCCCTGATTACTCCTACGAGCAGTACTTC. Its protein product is CASSPRAPTPDYSYEQYF.

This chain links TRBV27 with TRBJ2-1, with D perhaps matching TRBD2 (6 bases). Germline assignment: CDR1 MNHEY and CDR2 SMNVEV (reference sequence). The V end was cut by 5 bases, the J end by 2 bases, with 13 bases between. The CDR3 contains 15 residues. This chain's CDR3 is CASSLEGGPYNEQFF. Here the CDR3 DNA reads TGTGCCAGCAGTCTAGAGGGAGGCCCCTACAATGAGCAGTTCTTC.

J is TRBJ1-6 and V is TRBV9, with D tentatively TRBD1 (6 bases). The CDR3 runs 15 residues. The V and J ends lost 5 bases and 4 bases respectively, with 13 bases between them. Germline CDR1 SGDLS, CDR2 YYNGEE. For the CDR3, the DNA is TGTGCCAGCAGTGGGGCCGGGACATATAATTCACCCCTCCACTTT. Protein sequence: CASSGAGTYNSPLHF.

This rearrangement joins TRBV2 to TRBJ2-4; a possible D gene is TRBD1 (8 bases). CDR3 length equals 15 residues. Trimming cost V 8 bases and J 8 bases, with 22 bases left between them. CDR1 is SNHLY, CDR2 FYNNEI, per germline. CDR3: CASRRTLQGGHIQYF. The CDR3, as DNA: TGTGCCAGCCGTCGAACCCTACAGGGGGGGCACATTCAGTACTTC. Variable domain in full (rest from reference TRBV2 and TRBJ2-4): EPEVTQTPSHQVTQMGQEVILRCVPISNHLYFYWYRQILGQKVEFLVSFYNNEISEKSEIFDDQFSVERPDGSNFTLKIRSTKLEDSAMYFCASRRTLQGGHIQYFGAGTRLSVL.

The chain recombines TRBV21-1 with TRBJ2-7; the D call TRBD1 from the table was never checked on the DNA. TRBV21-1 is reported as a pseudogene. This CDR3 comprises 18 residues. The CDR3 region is CASSRKDRARRGCYEQYF. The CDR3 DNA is TGTGCCAGCAGCAGAAAAGACAGGGCGCGGCGGGGTTGCTACGAGCAGTACTTC.

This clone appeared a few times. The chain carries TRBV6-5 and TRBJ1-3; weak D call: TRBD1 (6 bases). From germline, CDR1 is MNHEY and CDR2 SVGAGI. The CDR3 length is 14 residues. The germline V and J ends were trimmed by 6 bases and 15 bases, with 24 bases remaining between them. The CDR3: CASSPQGTPNGGYF. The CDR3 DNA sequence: TGTGCCAGCAGCCCACAGGGAACCCCCAATGGAGGATATTTT.

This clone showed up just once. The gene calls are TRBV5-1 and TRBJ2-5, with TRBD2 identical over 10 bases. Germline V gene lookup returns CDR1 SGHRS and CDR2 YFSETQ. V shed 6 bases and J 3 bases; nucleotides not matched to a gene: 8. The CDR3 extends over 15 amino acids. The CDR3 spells CASKDSGRTEETQYF. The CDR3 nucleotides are TGCGCCAGCAAAGATAGCGGGAGGACGGAAGAGACCCAGTACTTC.

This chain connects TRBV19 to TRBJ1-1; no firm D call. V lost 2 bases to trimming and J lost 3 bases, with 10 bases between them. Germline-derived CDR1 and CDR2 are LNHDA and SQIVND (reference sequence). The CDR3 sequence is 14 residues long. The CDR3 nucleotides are TGTGCCAGTAGTATATGGGTCCGGGACACTGAAGCTTTCTTT. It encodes CASSIWVRDTEAFF.

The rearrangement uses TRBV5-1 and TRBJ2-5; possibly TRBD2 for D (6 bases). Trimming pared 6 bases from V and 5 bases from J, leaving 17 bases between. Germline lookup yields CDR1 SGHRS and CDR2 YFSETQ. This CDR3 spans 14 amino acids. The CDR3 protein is CASTRDSPRETQYF. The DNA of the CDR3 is TGCGCCAGCACCCGGGACTCTCCCCGGGAGACCCAGTACTTC. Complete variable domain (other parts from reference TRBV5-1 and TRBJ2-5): KAGVTQTPRYLIKTRGQQVTLSCSPISGHRSVSWYQQTPGQGLQFLFEYFSETQRNKGNFPGRFSGRQFSNSRSEMNVSTLELGDSALYLCASTRDSPRETQYFGPGTRLLVL.

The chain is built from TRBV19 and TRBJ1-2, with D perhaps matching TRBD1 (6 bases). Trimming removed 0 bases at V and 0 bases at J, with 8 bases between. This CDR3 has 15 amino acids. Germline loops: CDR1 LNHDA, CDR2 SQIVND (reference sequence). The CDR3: CASSIEDRANYGYTF. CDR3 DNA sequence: TGTGCCAGTAGTATAGAGGACAGAGCTAACTATGGCTACACCTTC.

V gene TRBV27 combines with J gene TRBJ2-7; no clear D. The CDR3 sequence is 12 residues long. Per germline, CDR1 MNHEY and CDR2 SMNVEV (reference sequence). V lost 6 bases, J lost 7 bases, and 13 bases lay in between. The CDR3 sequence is CASRTGLGEQYF. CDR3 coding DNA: TGTGCCAGCAGGACGGGTCTGGGTGAGCAGTACTTC.

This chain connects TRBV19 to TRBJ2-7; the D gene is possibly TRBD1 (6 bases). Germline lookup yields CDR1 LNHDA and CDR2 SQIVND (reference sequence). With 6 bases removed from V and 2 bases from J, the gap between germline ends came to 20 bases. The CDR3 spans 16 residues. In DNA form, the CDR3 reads TGTGCCAGTAGCCACCCGCCGGGACAAAGCCCCTACGAGCAGTACTTC. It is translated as CASSHPPGQSPYEQYF.

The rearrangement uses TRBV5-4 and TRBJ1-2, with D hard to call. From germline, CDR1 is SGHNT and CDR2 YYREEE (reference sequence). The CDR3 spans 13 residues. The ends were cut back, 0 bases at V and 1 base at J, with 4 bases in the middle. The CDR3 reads CASSLGDNYGYTF. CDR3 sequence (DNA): TGTGCCAGCAGCTTGGGAGATAACTATGGCTACACCTTC.

DNA of the CDR3: TGTGCCAGCGGGGCTAGCGGAGGGCAAGAGACCCAGTACTTC. Translating it yields CASGASGGQETQYF. This rearrangement joins TRBV11-1 to TRBJ2-5; 7 bases line up with TRBD2. In germline, CDR1 is SGHAT, CDR2 FQDESV (reference sequence). The CDR3 has 14 residues. V was clipped by 8 bases and J by 2 bases; unmatched bases: 8.

DNA for the CDR3: TGCAGTGCTAGTGACTTGGGCGGGGGCTGGGAGACCCAGTACTTC. Translating it yields CSASDLGGGWETQYF. The genes are TRBV20-1 and TRBJ2-5; TRBD2 is a possible D gene (7 bases). Germline V gene data show CDR1 as DFQATT and CDR2 as SNEGSKA (reference sequence). V was cut by 3 bases and J by 5 bases, with 19 bases left in between. The CDR3 length is 15 residues.

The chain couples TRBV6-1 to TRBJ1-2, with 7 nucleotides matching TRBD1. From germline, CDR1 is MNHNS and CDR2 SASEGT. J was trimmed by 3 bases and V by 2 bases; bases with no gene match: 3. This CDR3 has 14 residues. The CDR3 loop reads CASSETGVDYGYTF. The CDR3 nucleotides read TGTGCCAGCAGTGAAACAGGGGTGGACTATGGCTACACCTTC.

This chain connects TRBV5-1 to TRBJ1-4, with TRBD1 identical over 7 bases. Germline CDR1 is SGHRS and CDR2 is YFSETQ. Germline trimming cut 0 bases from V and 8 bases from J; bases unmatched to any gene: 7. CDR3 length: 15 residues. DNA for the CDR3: TGCGCCAGCAGCTTGGAGGGGGCACTTGGGGAAAAACTGTTTTTT. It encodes CASSLEGALGEKLFF.